This T cell receptor beta chain was obtained from a study of cytomegalovirus exposure and HLA in healthy donors. The study ran its PCR with 60 Vbeta and 13 Jbeta primers. Produced via immunoSEQ multiplex PCR; TCRdb's table is partial and in-frame only. The sample consists of 170,000 or so clones, just under 80% of them appearing once. This clone occurred once. One end of the junction fails to match germline, which may point to a read error. Germline V gene lookup returns CDR1 MNHEY and CDR2 SVGAGI. CDR3 length equals 14 residues. This chain links TRBV6-5 with TRBJ1-1; 7 nucleotides agree with TRBD1. The receptor was derived from a woman in her forties or fifties in good health and CMV-seropositive. Specimen: PBMCs. This CDR3 reads CASSAQGQNIEAFF. DNA for the CDR3: TGTGCCAGCAGTGCCCAGGGACAGAACATTGAAGCTTTCTTT.